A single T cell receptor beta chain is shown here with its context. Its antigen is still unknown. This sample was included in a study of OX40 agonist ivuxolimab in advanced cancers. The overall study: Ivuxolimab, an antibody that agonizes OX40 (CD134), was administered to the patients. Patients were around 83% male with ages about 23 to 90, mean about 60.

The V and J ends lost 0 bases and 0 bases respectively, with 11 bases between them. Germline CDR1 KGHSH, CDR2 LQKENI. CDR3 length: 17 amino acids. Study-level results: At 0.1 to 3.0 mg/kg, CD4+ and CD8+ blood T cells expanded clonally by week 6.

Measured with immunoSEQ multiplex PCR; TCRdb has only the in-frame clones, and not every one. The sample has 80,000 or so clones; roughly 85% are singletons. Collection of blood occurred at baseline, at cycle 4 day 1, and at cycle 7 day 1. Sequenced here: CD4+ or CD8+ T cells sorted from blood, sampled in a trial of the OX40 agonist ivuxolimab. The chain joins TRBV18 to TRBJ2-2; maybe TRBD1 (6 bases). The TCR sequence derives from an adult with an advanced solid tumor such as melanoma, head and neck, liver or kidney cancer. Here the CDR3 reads CASSPPTGTANTGELFF. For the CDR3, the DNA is TGTGCCAGCTCACCACCGACAGGAACCGCGAACACCGGGGAGCTGTTTTTT.